Presented here are 23 T cell receptor beta chains from one specimen sequenced in a study of OX40 agonist ivuxolimab in advanced cancers. This table comes from immunoSEQ multiplex PCR, and its TCRdb copy is limited to in-frame clones, with some not included. The table includes about 110,000 clones, 80% to 95% detected once. The input for sequencing was CD4+ or CD8+ T cells sorted from blood, taken in a trial of the OX40 agonist ivuxolimab. These receptor sequences come from an adult with an advanced solid tumor such as melanoma, head and neck, liver or kidney cancer.

This chain joins TRBV15 and TRBJ1-3; D remains ambiguous. The CDR3 runs to 17 residues. Trimming removed 2 bases from V and 0 bases from J, with 14 bases in between. Per germline, CDR1 LNHNV and CDR2 YYDKDF (reference sequence). CDR3 DNA sequence: TGTGCCACCAGCAGAACTCATCCCACGGGCTCTGGAAACACCATATATTTT. Translated: CATSRTHPTGSGNTIYF.

The chain uses TRBV6-1 and TRBJ2-7; 9 nucleotides agree with TRBD1. Looked up from germline, CDR1 is MNHNS and CDR2 is SASEGT. This CDR3 is 15 amino acids long. V trimming: 5 bases; J trimming: 0 bases; junction bases outside the gene matches: 5. The CDR3 region has the DNA TGTGCCAGCAGTCTTGGACAGGGGAGCTCCTACGAGCAGTACTTC. Translating gives CASSLGQGSSYEQYF.

This chain links TRBV6-1 with TRBJ1-3; D gene uncertain. The V end lost 3 bases, the J end lost 3 bases, and 6 bases lay between the germline ends. This CDR3 region has 13 residues. Germline CDR1 MNHNS, CDR2 SASEGT. The CDR3 DNA reads TGTGCCAGCAGTGAGTGGGGTGGAAACACCATATATTTT. This gives the protein CASSEWGGNTIYF.

The genes are TRBV6-6 and TRBJ2-1, with 7 positions matching TRBD1. The CDR3 is 15 residues long. Germline lookup yields CDR1 MNHNY and CDR2 SVGAGI (reference sequence). J gave up 3 bases and V 5 bases, and 7 bases lay outside the gene matches. CDR3 bases: TGTGCCAGCAGTAGACCGGGACAGAACTACAATGAGCAGTTCTTC. It yields the protein CASSRPGQNYNEQFF.

The chain recombines TRBV19 with TRBJ2-1; unclear D gene. V lost 3 bases and J lost 2, with 11 bases in between. CDR3 size: 15 residues. The germline V gene has CDR1 LNHDA and CDR2 SQIVND (reference sequence). CDR3 residues: CASSIRQDPYNEQFF. As DNA, the CDR3 is TGTGCCAGTAGTATTAGGCAGGACCCCTACAATGAGCAGTTCTTC.

V and J are TRBV5-4 and TRBJ2-3; tentatively, D is TRBD2 (6 bases). The CDR3 loop spans 15 amino acids. The V and J ends lost 1 base and 2 bases respectively, with 11 bases between them. Germline V gene lookup returns CDR1 SGHNT and CDR2 YYREEE (reference sequence). The CDR3 sequence: CASSLMTRHTDTQYF. CDR3 bases: TGTGCCAGCAGCTTGATGACTAGACACACAGATACGCAGTATTTT.

This rearrangement joins TRBV11-3 to TRBJ2-7; D perhaps matches TRBD1 (5 bases). Germline CDR1 is SGHNT and CDR2 is YENEEA. V lost 8 bases and J lost 1, with 21 bases in between. The CDR3 covers 16 residues. The DNA for the CDR3 is TGTGCCAGCTCCTCAGGTAAACTTCCAGGGTCCTACGAGCAGTACTTC. This gives the protein CASSSGKLPGSYEQYF.

The V and J genes are TRBV30 and TRBJ2-2, with TRBD1 matching 10 bases. Germline V lookup: CDR1 GTSNPN, CDR2 SVGIG (reference sequence). Trimming at V came to 4 bases and at J to 3 bases, leaving 5 bases not matched to a gene. The CDR3 sequence is 15 residues long. CDR3 amino acids: CAWILGQGDTGELFF. CDR3 DNA sequence: TGTGCCTGGATTCTTGGACAGGGGGACACCGGGGAGCTGTTTTTT.

The V call is TRBV5-1, the J call TRBJ1-4; tentative D call: TRBD1 (5 bases). V lost 3 bases to trimming and J lost 5 bases, with 14 bases between them. Germline CDR1 SGHRS, CDR2 YFSETQ. The CDR3 sequence is 15 residues long. The CDR3 here is CASSSDGAVNEKLFF. CDR3 DNA sequence: TGCGCCAGCAGCTCGGACGGGGCGGTAAATGAAAAACTGTTTTTT.

The chain carries TRBV27 and TRBJ2-5; TRBD2 matches at 11 bases. The CDR3 is made up of 17 amino acids. From germline, CDR1 is MNHEY and CDR2 SMNVEV (reference sequence). The trim removed 0 bases at V and 2 bases at J, leaving 5 bases unmatched. In DNA, the CDR3 is TGTGCCAGCAGTTTATCCCGGACTAGCGGGTTACAAGAGACCCAGTACTTC. This sequence encodes CASSLSRTSGLQETQYF.

CDR3 residues: CASCERGKNIQYF. The CDR3 nucleotides read TGTGCCAGCTGCGAAAGAGGCAAAAACATTCAGTACTTC. The chain links TRBV6-5 to TRBJ2-4; D uncertain. CDR1 MNHEY and CDR2 SVGAGI come from the germline V gene. The CDR3 runs to 13 residues. The V gene lost 8 bases and the J gene lost 3 bases, with 11 bases spanning the gap.

The chain carries TRBV5-1 and TRBJ2-5; no definite D call. There are 11 residues in the CDR3. Germline CDR1 and CDR2: SGHRS and YFSETQ. Trimming pared 6 bases from V and 2 bases from J, leaving 5 bases between. CDR3 amino acids: CASMGQETQYF. The CDR3 nucleotides are TGCGCCAGCATGGGGCAAGAGACCCAGTACTTC.

The CDR3 region is CASSSLYRGSYNSPLHF. CDR3 sequence (DNA): TGTGCCAGTAGTAGCCTCTACAGGGGATCCTATAATTCACCCCTCCACTTT. V usage is TRBV19 and J usage is TRBJ1-6; 7 bases line up with TRBD1. CDR3 length equals 17 residues. The trim removed 4 bases at V and 1 base at J, leaving 7 bases unmatched. The germline V gene encodes CDR1 LNHDA and CDR2 SQIVND (reference sequence).

V and J are TRBV29-1 and TRBJ1-1; D is ambiguous. Germline V gene sequence: CDR1 SQVTM, CDR2 ANQGSEA. This CDR3 region has 11 residues. Between the trimmed V and J ends, which lost 4 bases and 7 bases, there was a span of 10 bases. CDR3 sequence reads: CSVADPGEAFF. CDR3 nucleotides: TGCAGCGTTGCTGATCCAGGTGAAGCTTTCTTT.

The chain joins TRBV11-3 to TRBJ2-7, with TRBD2 identical over 11 bases. Unmatched junction bases numbered 5, after V lost 4 bases and J lost 3 bases. Germline V CDR1 and CDR2: SGHNT, YENEEA. This CDR3 has 15 amino acids. CDR3 bases: TGTGCCAGCAGCTCTCTAGCGGGAGGTAGCTACGAGCAGTACTTC. Translated, it gives CASSSLAGGSYEQYF.

The rearrangement uses TRBV7-3 and TRBJ2-3; D perhaps matches TRBD2 (6 bases). The CDR3 length is 14 residues. Per germline, CDR1 SGHTA and CDR2 FQGTGA. Trimming pared 4 bases from V and 4 bases from J, leaving 12 bases between. The CDR3 region has the DNA TGTGCCAGCAGCTCCCGACTAGGCGCAGATACGCAGTATTTT. Its protein product is CASSSRLGADTQYF.

V usage is TRBV6-5 and J usage is TRBJ1-6; D uncertain. In germline, CDR1 is MNHEY, CDR2 SVGAGI. The CDR3 is 14 residues long. V was clipped by 6 bases and J by 0 bases, with 6 bases between them. CDR3 DNA sequence: TGTGCCAGCAGGCCGAGCTCCTATAATTCACCCCTCCACTTT. It encodes CASRPSSYNSPLHF.

This chain connects TRBV4-1 to TRBJ1-2; D gene ambiguous. The CDR3 extends over 15 amino acids. CDR1 MGHRA and CDR2 YSYEKL come from the germline V gene. V shed 0 bases and J shed 0 bases, with 8 bases lying between them. The CDR3 region is CASSQEEGANYGYTF. DNA for the CDR3: TGCGCCAGCAGCCAAGAAGAGGGAGCTAACTATGGCTACACCTTC.

This clone was counted only a few times. V usage is TRBV7-9 and J usage is TRBJ2-7; D gene unclear. This CDR3 region has 13 residues. V dropped 2 bases and J dropped 5 bases, with 10 bases sitting between them. In germline, CDR1 is SEHNR, CDR2 FQNEAQ (reference sequence). CDR3 DNA: TGTGCCAGCAGCTTACTTACTAACAACGAGCAGTACTTC. Translation: CASSLLTNNEQYF.

The rearrangement joins TRBV7-4 to TRBJ1-6; the D is unclear. CDR3 length: 17 residues. The germline CDR1 and CDR2 sequences are SGHVT and SQSDAQ. Between the trimmed V and J ends, which lost 5 bases and 5 bases, there was a span of 19 bases. As DNA, the CDR3 is TGTGCCAGCAGCCCCCCCCGCCCGAGGGTGGATAATTCACCCCTCCACTTT. Translated, it gives CASSPPRPRVDNSPLHF.

This chain joins TRBV10-3 and TRBJ2-1; D is unresolved. There are 13 residues in the CDR3. V dropped 2 bases and J dropped 15 bases, with 17 bases sitting between them. Per germline, CDR1 ENHRY and CDR2 SYGVKD. In DNA, the CDR3 is TGTGCCATCAGTGAGGGCCCCCAGGACCCTAGGTTCTTC. Its protein is CAISEGPQDPRFF.

The chain joins TRBV5-6 to TRBJ1-5; possibly TRBD1 for D (5 bases). CDR3 length: 16 amino acids. Trimming removed 4 bases at V and 4 bases at J, with 18 bases between. Germline CDR1 is SGHDT and CDR2 is YYEEEE. CDR3 bases: TGTGCCAGCAGCACCCGGTTGGGGGTTGGTAATCAGCCCCAGCATTTT. This translates into CASSTRLGVGNQPQHF. The whole variable domain, remainder taken from reference TRBV5-6 and TRBJ1-5, is DAGVTQSPTHLIKTRGQQVTLRCSPKSGHDTVSWYQQALGQGPQFIFQYYEEEERQRGNFPDRFSGHQFPNYSSELNVNALLLGDSALYLCASSTRLGVGNQPQHFGDGTRLSIL.

This clone was recorded only once. The chain employs TRBV21-1 and TRBJ2-2; the table's TRBD1 call for D was not verified on the DNA. TRBV21-1 is a pseudogene. The CDR3 has 14 residues. The chain's CDR3 is CASLKGRDTGELFF. DNA of the CDR3: TGTGCCAGCCTCAAGGGCAGGGACACCGGGGAGCTGTTTTTT.